This T cell receptor (beta chain) emerged from a study of blood T cell repertoires in COVID-19. Across the whole study: PBMCs, B-cell-depleted T cells, or T cells were the source of the cDNA or gDNA that made up the material.

This CDR3 comprises 14 residues. Looked up from germline, CDR1 is SEHNR and CDR2 is FQNEAQ (reference sequence). Trimming took off 5 bases at V and 6 bases at J, with 16 bases between the two ends. In the original analysis: Estimates of nucleated cell counts were drawn from the amplification of reference gene primers. Libraries were prepared by immunoSEQ multiplex PCR; TCRdb keeps only in-frame clonotypes and omits some of them. V and J calls and clone size follow that table, whereas D and trimming were derived from the DNA. In the table there are 300,000 to 350,000 clones, around 87% of which are singletons.

The sample consisted of peripheral blood. The chain links TRBV7-9 to TRBJ1-2; perhaps TRBD1 as D (6 bases). This receptor was obtained from a woman in her forties or fifties with COVID-19, enrolled during active disease. This chain's CDR3 is CASSPSRQVNGYTF. The CDR3 region has the DNA TGTGCCAGCAGCCCTAGCCGACAGGTTAATGGCTACACCTTC.